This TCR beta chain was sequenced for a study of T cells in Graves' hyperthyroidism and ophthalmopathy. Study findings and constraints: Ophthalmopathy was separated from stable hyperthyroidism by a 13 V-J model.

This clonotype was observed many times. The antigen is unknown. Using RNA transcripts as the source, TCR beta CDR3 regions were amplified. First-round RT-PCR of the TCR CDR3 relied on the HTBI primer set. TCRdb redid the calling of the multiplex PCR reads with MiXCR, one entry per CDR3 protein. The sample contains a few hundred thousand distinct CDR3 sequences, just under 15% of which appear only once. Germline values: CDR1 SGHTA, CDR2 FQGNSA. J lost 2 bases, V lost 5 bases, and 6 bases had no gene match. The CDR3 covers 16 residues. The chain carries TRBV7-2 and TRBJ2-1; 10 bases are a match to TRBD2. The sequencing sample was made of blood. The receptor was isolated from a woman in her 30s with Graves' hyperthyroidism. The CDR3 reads CASSVWTSGAYNEQFF. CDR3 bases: TGTGCCAGCAGCGTCTGGACTAGCGGAGCCTACAATGAGCAGTTCTTC.